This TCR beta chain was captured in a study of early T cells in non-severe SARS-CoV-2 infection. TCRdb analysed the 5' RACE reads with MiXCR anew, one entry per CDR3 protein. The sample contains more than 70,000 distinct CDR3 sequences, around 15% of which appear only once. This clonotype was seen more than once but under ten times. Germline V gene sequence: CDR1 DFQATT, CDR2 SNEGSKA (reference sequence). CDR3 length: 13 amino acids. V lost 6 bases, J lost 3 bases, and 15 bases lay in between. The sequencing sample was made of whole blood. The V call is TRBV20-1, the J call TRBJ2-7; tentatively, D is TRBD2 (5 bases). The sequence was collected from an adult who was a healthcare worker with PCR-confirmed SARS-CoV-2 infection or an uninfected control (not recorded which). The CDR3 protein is CSASEGRVYEQYF. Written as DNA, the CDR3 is TGCAGTGCAAGCGAGGGAAGGGTCTACGAGCAGTACTTC.